This T cell receptor beta chain was documented in a study of blood T cell repertoires in COVID-19 (dated by TCRdb to about 2020). Notes on the research overall: Samples from collaborators originated in the United States, Italy and Spain and spanned both the acute and convalescent phases of COVID-19. Subjects who had been exposed to COVID-19, were actively infected with it, or had recovered from it provided the deeply sampled blood TCRbeta repertoires that made up the dataset. The material from the prospective study consisted of cDNA or gDNA derived from T cells, B-cell-depleted T cells, or PBMCs. The repertoires were released in a freely available public database intended as a resource for research on the immune response to SARS-CoV-2. Sample metadata almost always included a de-identified subject ID, COVID-19 status, age in years and sex. Where available, HLA class I and class II types were taken from metadata supplied by the sample provider and were not determined by assay-based typing. Samples were obtained from the ongoing ImmuneRACE study (first 160 participants) and from some 1,300 subjects provided by 6 global collaborators. Broader findings and caveats from the paper: The amount of clinical and demographic metadata varied by source and participant and was provided uncurated.

The germline V gene sets CDR1 to LGHNA and CDR2 to YSLEER. The CDR3 spans 15 residues, from the cysteine through the phenylalanine. Only the CDR3 region is kept as DNA, spanning 45 bases read in frame from base 1. V loses 0 bases of germline sequence and J loses 9 bases, and the interval between the two ends is 12 bases. Note on this clone: The antigen it binds to is not known. Base qualities are not at hand, and no much larger clone is one base apart.

The immunoSEQ Assay, a bias-controlled multiplex PCR, was used to amplify TCRbeta CDR3 regions from genomic DNA. On the study's bioinformatics: Within the assay, amplification of reference gene primers was used to estimate how many nucleated cells each sample contained. Sequence reads were collapsed and filtered to measure the absolute abundance of every unique TCRbeta CDR3 rearrangement. Productive Simpson clonality was computed per sample as the square root of Simpson's diversity index over productive rearrangements. TCRdb carries this immuneACCESS record with in-frame sequences only. Its versions omit some clonotypes, under half of them owing to an unresolved V gene in the studies checked, with the rest unexplained. The DNA was the basis for D and trimming; V, J and clone size are from that table. The sample table records about 180,000 clones; 80% to 90% of these occur just once. The ten largest clones take up around 1.9% of the sample.

A second Seattle source provided samples from volunteer blood donors who had recovered from COVID-19. Collaborating institutions collected whole blood in K2EDTA tubes following their own protocols. For TCRbeta analysis, collaborators shipped samples in one of three forms: frozen whole blood, isolated PBMCs, or DNA extracted from either of those sample types. The sequenced sample was peripheral blood. The clonotype originates from a man between 18 and 35 years old who had recovered from COVID-19. The chain is assembled from TRBV4-3 and TRBJ1-6; perhaps TRBD1 is the D gene, with 5 bases matching. The nucleotides read TGCGCCAGCAGCCAAGATTCAGGGTACTTTTCACCCCTCCACTTT. This is translated as CASSQDSGYFSPLHF.